Listed below are T cell receptor beta chains from one sample, sequenced in a study of beta chain features in type 1 diabetes. Using immunoSEQ multiplex PCR, the repertoire was profiled, and TCRdb retains in-frame clones only, with some absent. The sample consists of 200,000 to 250,000 clones, over 8.5% of them appearing once. Sequenced sample: naive CD4+ T cells from blood. These receptors came from a woman under 30 in good health. Each CDR3 is given with its conserved first and last residue. A D gene is named only where the DNA matches it firmly. Not all rows give a size; the values are once, few, many and, for expanded clones, a class.

CDR3nt	CDR3aa	abundance	j_gene	v_gene	d_gene
TGTGCCAGCAGCACACTCGGGACAGGGGCCTACGAGCAGTACTTC	CASSTLGTGAYEQYF	few	TRBJ2-7	TRBV13	TRBD1
TGTGCCAGCAGCTTAAGCGGCGGGGGAGTCAATGAGCAGTTCTTC	CASSLSGGGVNEQFF	-	TRBJ2-1	TRBV7-3	TRBD2
TGTGCCACCAGCGTGTGGACAGGGGGGAACACAGATACGCAGTATTTT	CATSVWTGGNTDTQYF	few	TRBJ2-3	TRBV15	TRBD1
TGTGCCAGCAGCCATGACAGGGAGCGGCGAGCTTTCTTT	CASSHDRERRAFF	few	TRBJ1-1	TRBV5-4	TRBD1
TGTGCCTGGAGGCGGGTAGAAGCTTTCTTT	CAWRRVEAFF	few	TRBJ1-1	TRBV30	-
TGTGCCTGGAGTACACAACAGGGAAGAGTAGGTGAAAAACTGTTTTTT	CAWSTQQGRVGEKLFF	-	TRBJ1-4	TRBV30	-
TGTGCCTGGAGTGTAGGAGGGGCCTACAATCAGCCCCAGCATTTT	CAWSVGGAYNQPQHF	few	TRBJ1-5	TRBV30	-
TGTGCCAGCAGTCGACAGGGAGTCGGGGAGCTGTTTTTT	CASSRQGVGELFF	-	TRBJ2-2	TRBV6-5	TRBD1
TGTGCCAGCAGCCGGTTGGAGGGGATCTATGGCTACACCTTC	CASSRLEGIYGYTF	-	TRBJ1-2	TRBV7-9	-
TGTGCCCGCAGACTACAGGGGCGGCAAGAGACCCAGTACTTC	CARRLQGRQETQYF	few	TRBJ2-5	TRBV30	TRBD1
TGTGCCAGCAGTATGGACAGCAACACTGAAGCTTTCTTT	CASSMDSNTEAFF	few	TRBJ1-1	TRBV6-5	-
TGTGCCTGGATGCGACAGGGGAATGAAAAACTGTTTTTT	CAWMRQGNEKLFF	few	TRBJ1-4	TRBV30	TRBD1
TGCGCCAGCAGCCATGGGACTAGCGGATACAATGAGCAGTTCTTC	CASSHGTSGYNEQFF	-	TRBJ2-1	TRBV5-1	TRBD2
TGTGCCAGCAGCTTGGCCCTGGGTCAGGGGGGCCACAATGAGCAGTTCTTC	CASSLALGQGGHNEQFF	-	TRBJ2-1	TRBV5-8	-
TGTGCCAGTCGCTGGATTGGCGGTCTCGAGCAGTACTTC	CASRWIGGLEQYF	-	TRBJ2-7	TRBV2	-
TGTGCCTGGAGTCGGGACAGGGGTCCCCAAGAGACCCAGTACTTC	CAWSRDRGPQETQYF	-	TRBJ2-5	TRBV30	TRBD1
TGTGCCAGCAGCTTAGTTGTAGAAATCAATCAGCCCCAGCATTTT	CASSLVVEINQPQHF	few	TRBJ1-5	TRBV7-2	-
TGTGCCAGCAGCCAAGGGGGACTAGCCAGCGAGCAGTACTTC	CASSQGGLASEQYF	few	TRBJ2-7	TRBV4-2	TRBD2
TGTGCCAGCAGTTCCATACAGGGTTACACCGGGGAGCTGTTTTTT	CASSSIQGYTGELFF	-	TRBJ2-2	TRBV27	-
TGTGCCAGCTCCCTGATCCGAACGACAGGGGTGAACACTGAAGCTTTCTTT	CASSLIRTTGVNTEAFF	few	TRBJ1-1	TRBV18	TRBD1
TGTGCCAGCAGTAATACTGCAGGGGGCTCTGAAGCTTTCTTT	CASSNTAGGSEAFF	-	TRBJ1-1	TRBV6-1	TRBD1
TGCAGCGTGGAGACAGGGTCGGGGAAAGAGACCCAGTACTTC	CSVETGSGKETQYF	-	TRBJ2-5	TRBV29-1	TRBD1
TGTGCCAGCAGAACGGGAGACCAGCTGAATACGCAGTATTTT	CASRTGDQLNTQYF	few	TRBJ2-3	TRBV28	-
TGCGCCAGCAGCAGATCTAGCGGGGGGGCAGGAAACATTCAGTACTTC	CASSRSSGGAGNIQYF	-	TRBJ2-4	TRBV5-1	TRBD2
TGTGCCAGCAGTGTCGCCGGGGTCCTGGGCGTGACTGAAGCTTTCTTT	CASSVAGVLGVTEAFF	-	TRBJ1-1	TRBV25-1	-